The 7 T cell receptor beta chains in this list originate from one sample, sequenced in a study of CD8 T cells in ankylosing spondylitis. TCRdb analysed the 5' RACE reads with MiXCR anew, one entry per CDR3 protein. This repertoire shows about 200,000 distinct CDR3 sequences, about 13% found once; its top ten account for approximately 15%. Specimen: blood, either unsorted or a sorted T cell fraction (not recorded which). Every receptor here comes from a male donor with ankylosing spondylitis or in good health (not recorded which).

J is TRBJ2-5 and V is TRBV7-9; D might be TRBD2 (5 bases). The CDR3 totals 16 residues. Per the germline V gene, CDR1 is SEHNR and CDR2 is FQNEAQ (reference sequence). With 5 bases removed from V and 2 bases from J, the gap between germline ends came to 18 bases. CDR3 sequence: CASSLTPASLQETQYF. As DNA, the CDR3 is TGTGCCAGCAGCCTAACCCCGGCTAGCTTACAAGAGACCCAGTACTTC. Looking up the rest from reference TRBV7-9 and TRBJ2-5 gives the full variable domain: DTGVSQNPRHKITKRGQNVTFRCDPISEHNRLYWYRQTLGQGPEFLTYFQNEAQLEKSRLLSDRFSAERPKGSFSTLEIQRTEQGDSAMYLCASSLTPASLQETQYFGPGTRLLVL.

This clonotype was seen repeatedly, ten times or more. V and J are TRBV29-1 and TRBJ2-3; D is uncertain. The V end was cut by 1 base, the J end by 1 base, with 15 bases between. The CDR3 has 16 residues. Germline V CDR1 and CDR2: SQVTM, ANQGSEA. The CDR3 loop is CSVEGGFDRGTDTQYF. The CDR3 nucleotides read TGCAGCGTTGAAGGGGGATTTGACCGGGGCACAGATACGCAGTATTTT.

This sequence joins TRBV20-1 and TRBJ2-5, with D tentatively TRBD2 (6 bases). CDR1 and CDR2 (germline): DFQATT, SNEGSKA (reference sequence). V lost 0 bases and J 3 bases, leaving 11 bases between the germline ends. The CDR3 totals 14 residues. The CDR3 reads CSARDQTRKETQYF. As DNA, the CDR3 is TGCAGTGCTAGAGATCAGACTAGGAAAGAGACCCAGTACTTC.

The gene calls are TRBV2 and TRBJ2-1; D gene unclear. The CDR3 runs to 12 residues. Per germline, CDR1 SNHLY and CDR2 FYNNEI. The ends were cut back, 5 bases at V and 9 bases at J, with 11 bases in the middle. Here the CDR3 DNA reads TGTGCCAGCAGTAATTTAGCTGGTGAGCAGTTCTTC. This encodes CASSNLAGEQFF.

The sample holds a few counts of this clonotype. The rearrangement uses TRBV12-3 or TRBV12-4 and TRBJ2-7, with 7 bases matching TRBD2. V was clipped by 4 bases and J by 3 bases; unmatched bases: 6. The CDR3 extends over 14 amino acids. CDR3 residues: CASSWEGKDYEQYF. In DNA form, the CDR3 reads TGTGCCAGCAGTTGGGAGGGAAAGGACTACGAGCAGTACTTC.

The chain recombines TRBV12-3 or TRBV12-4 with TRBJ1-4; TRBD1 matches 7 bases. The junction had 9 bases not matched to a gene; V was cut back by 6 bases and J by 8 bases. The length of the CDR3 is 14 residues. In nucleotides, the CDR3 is TGTGCCAGCAGCCCCAGGGGGTCAGGCGAAAAACTGTTTTTT. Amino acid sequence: CASSPRGSGEKLFF.

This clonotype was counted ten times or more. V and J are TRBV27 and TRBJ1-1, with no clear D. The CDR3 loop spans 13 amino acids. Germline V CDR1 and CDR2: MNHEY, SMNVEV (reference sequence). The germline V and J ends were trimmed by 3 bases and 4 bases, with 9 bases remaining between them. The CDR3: CASSFGVGTEAFF. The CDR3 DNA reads TGTGCCAGCAGTTTTGGGGTTGGCACTGAAGCTTTCTTT.